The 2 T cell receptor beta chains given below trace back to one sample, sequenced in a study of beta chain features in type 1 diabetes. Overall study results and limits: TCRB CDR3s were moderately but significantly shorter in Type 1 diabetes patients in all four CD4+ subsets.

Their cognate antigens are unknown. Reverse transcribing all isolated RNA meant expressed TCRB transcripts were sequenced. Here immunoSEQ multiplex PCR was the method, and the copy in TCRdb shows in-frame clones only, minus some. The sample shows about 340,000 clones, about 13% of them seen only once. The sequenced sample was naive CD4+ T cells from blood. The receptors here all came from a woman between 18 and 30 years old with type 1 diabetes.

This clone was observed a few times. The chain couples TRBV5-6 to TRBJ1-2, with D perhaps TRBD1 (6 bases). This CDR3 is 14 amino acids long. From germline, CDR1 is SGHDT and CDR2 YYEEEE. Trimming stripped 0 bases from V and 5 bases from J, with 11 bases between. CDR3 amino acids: CASSLVRGGYGYTF. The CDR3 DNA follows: TGTGCCAGCAGCTTGGTCAGGGGTGGGTATGGCTACACCTTC.

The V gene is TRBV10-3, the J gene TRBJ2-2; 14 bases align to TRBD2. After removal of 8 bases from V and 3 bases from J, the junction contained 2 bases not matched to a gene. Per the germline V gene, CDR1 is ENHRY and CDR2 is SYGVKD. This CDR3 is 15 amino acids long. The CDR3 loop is CAILGLAGDTGELFF. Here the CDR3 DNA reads TGTGCCATCCTGGGACTAGCGGGGGACACCGGGGAGCTGTTTTTT.